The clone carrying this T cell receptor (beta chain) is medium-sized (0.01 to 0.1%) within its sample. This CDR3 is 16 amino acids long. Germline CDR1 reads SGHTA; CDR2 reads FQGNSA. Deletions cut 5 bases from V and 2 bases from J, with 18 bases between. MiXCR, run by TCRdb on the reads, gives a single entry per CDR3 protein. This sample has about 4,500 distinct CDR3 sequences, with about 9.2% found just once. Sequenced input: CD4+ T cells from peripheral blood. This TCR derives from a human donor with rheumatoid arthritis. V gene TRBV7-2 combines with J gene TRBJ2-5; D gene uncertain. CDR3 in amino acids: CASSRGVLPGQETQYF. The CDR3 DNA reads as TGTGCCAGCAGCCGAGGCGTTCTACCCGGGCAAGAGACCCAGTACTTC.